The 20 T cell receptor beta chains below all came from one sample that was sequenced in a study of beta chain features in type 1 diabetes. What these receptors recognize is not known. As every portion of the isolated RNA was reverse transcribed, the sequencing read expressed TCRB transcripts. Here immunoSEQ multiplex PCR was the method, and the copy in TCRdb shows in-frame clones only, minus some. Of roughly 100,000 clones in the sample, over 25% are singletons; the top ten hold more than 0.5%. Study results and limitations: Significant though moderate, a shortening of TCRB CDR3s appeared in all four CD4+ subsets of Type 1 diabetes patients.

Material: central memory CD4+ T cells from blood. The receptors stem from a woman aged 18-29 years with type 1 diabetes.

CDR3 amino acids: CASSFRDSQETQYF. For the CDR3, the DNA is TGTGCCAGCAGCTTCCGGGACAGCCAAGAGACCCAGTACTTC. This sequence joins TRBV13 and TRBJ2-5, with 7 bases that match TRBD1. V shed 3 bases, J shed 1 base, and the junction held 2 bases outside the gene matches. The CDR3 is made up of 14 amino acids. CDR1 is PRHDT, CDR2 FYEKMQ, per germline (reference sequence).

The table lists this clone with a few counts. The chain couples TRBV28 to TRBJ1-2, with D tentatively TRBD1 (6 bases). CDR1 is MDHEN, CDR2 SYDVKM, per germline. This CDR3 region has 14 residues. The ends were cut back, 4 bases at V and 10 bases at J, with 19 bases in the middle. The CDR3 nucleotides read TGTGCCAGCAGTTCTCCGCACCGGGACACCCTCTACACCTTC. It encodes CASSSPHRDTLYTF.

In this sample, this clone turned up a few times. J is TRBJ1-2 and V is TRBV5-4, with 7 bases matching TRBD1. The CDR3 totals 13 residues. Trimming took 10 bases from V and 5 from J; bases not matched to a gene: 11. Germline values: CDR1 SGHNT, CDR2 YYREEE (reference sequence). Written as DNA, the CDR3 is TGTGCCGCCACCTCTGGACAGGCTTATGGCTACACCTTC. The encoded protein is CAATSGQAYGYTF.

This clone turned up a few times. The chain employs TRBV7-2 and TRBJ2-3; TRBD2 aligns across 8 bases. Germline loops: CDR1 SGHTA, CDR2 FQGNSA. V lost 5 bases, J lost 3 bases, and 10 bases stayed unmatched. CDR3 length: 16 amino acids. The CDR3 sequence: CASSLKEVAGTDTQYF. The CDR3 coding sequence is TGTGCCAGCAGCCTAAAAGAGGTAGCGGGGACAGATACGCAGTATTTT.

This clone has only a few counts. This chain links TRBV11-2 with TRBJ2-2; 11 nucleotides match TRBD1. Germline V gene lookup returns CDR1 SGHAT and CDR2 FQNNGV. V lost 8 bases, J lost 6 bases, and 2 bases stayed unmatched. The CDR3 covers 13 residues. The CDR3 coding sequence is TGTGCCAGCGAGGACAGGGGGCCCGGGGAGCTGTTTTTT. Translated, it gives CASEDRGPGELFF.

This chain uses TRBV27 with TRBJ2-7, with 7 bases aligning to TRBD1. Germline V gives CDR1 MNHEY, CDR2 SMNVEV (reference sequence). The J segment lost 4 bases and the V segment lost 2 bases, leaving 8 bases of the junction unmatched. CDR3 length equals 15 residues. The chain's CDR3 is CASSLKGAGLYEQYV. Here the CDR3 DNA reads TGTGCCAGCAGTTTAAAGGGGGCCGGGCTTTACGAGCAGTACGTC.

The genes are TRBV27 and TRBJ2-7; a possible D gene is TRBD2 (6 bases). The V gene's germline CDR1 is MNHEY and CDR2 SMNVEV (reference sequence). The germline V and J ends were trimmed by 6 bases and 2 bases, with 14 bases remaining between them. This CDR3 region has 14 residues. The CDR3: CASSELARAYEQYF. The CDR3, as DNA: TGTGCCAGCAGCGAACTAGCCCGGGCCTACGAGCAGTACTTC.

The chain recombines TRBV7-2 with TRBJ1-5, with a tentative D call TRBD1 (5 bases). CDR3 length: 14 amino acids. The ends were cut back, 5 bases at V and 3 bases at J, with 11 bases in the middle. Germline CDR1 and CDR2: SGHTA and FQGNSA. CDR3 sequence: CASSRDSLNQPQHF. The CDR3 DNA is TGTGCCAGCAGCCGGGACTCCCTCAATCAGCCCCAGCATTTT.

The CDR3 sequence: CASSMQLKGGSQETQYF. The CDR3 DNA reads as TGTGCCAGTAGTATGCAACTCAAAGGGGGATCCCAAGAGACCCAGTACTTC. The chain couples TRBV19 to TRBJ2-5; possible D gene TRBD1, 6 bases. The CDR3 is 17 residues long. CDR1 is LNHDA and CDR2 is SQIVND in the germline V gene (reference sequence). Between the trimmed V and J ends, which lost 3 bases and 1 base, there was a span of 18 bases.

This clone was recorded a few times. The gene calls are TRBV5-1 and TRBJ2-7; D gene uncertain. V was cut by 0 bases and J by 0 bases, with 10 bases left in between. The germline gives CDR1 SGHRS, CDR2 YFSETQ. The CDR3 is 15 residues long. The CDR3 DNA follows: TGCGCCAGCAGCTTGGATCCAGGAAGCTCCTACGAGCAGTACTTC. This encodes CASSLDPGSSYEQYF.

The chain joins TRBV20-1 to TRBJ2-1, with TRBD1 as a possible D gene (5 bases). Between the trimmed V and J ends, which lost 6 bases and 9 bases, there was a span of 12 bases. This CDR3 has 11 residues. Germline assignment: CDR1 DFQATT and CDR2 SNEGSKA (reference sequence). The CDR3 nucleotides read TGCAGTGCAATATCTAGGGGTGAGCAGTTCTTC. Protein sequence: CSAISRGEQFF.

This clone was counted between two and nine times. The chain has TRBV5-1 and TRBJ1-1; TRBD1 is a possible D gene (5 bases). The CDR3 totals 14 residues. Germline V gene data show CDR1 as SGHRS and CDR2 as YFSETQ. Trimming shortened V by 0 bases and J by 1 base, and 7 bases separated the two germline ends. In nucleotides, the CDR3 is TGCGCCAGCAGCTTGGTGACAGCGAACACTGAAGCTTTCTTT. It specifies CASSLVTANTEAFF.

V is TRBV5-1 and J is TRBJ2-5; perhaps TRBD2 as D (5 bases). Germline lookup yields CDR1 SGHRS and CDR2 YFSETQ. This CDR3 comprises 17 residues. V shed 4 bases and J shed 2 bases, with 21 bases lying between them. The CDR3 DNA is TGCGCCAGCAGCCAACCGGACGGAGGAACGGGGCAAGAGACCCAGTACTTC. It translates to CASSQPDGGTGQETQYF.

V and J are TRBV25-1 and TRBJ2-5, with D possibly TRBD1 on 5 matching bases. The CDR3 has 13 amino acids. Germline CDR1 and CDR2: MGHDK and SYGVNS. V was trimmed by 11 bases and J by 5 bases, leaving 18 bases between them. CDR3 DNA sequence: TGTGCCTCTAAAGGGGTGTCGCGGGAGACCCAGTACTTC. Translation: CASKGVSRETQYF.

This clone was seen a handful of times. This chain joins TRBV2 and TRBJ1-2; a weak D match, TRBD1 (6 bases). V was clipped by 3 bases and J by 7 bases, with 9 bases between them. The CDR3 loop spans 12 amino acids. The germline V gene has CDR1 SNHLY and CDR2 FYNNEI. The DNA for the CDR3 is TGTGCCAGCAGTGAGAGGGGGAGTGGCTACACCTTC. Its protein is CASSERGSGYTF.

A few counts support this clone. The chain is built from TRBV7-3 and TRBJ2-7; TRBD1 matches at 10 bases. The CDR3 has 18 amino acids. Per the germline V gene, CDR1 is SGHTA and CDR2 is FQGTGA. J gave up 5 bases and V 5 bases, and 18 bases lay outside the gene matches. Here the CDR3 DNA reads TGTGCCAGCAGCCAAGGGAGTAAGGACAGGGGGGTTACGAACGAGCAGTACTTC. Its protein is CASSQGSKDRGVTNEQYF.

The CDR3 here is CAITGQGGDYGYTF. The CDR3 region has the DNA TGTGCCATCACGGGACAGGGGGGTGATTATGGCTACACCTTC. The V gene is TRBV10-3, the J gene TRBJ1-2, with 11 positions matching TRBD1. Germline loops: CDR1 ENHRY, CDR2 SYGVKD. V shed 7 bases, J shed 5 bases, and the junction held 6 bases outside the gene matches. The CDR3 has 14 residues.

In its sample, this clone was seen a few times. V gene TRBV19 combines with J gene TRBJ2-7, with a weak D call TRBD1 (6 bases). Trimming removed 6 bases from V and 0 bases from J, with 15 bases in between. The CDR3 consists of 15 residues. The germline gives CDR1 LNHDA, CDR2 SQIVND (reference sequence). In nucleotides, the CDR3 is TGTGCCAGTAGAAATACAGGGAGAGCCTCCTACGAGCAGTACTTC. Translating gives CASRNTGRASYEQYF. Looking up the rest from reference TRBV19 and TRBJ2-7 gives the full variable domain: DGGITQSPKYLFRKEGQNVTLSCEQNLNHDAMYWYRQDPGQGLRLIYYSQIVNDFQKGDIAEGYSVSREKKESFPLTVTSAQKNPTAFYLCASRNTGRASYEQYFGPGTRLTVT.

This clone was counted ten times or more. CDR3 in amino acids: CASSWDSGARTDTQYF. The CDR3 DNA reads TGTGCCAGCAGCTGGGATAGCGGGGCCCGCACAGATACGCAGTATTTT. The chain is built from TRBV7-9 and TRBJ2-3; 8 nucleotides match TRBD2. Per the germline V gene, CDR1 is SEHNR and CDR2 is FQNEAQ (reference sequence). The length of the CDR3 is 16 residues. V was pared by 4 bases and J by 1 base, with 7 bases of the junction left unmatched.

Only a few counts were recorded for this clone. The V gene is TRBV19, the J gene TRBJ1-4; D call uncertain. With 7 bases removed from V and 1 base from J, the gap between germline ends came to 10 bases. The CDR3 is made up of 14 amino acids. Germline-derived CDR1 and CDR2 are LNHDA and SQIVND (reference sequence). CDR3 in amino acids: CASNPTGTNEKLFF. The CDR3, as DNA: TGTGCCAGTAACCCAACGGGAACTAATGAAAAACTGTTTTTT.